The 26 T cell receptor beta chains in this list originate from one sample, sequenced in a study of post-analysis software for immune sequencing data. Researchers reported that TCR beta cDNA libraries carried unique molecular identifiers. TCRdb reanalysed the PCR reads using MiXCR and keeps one entry per CDR3 protein. This table holds fewer than 700,000 distinct CDR3 sequences, 40% to 50% found once. Overall study findings and caveats: The five TRBV segments detected at higher frequency in patients than in controls included TRBV5-6, TRBV5-1 and TRBV20-1.

These receptors lack a known antigen. Sequences were obtained from blood. These receptor sequences come from a girl under 18 with multiple sclerosis.

V and J are TRBV7-2 and TRBJ2-3, with 10 bases matching TRBD2. CDR3 length equals 15 residues. CDR1 SGHTA and CDR2 FQGNSA come from the germline V gene. Trimming at V came to 6 bases and at J to 7 bases, leaving 10 bases not matched to a gene. CDR3 nucleotides: TGTGCCAGCAGTAGGCTAGCGGGGGTAGAAAATACGCAGTATTTT. Amino acid sequence: CASSRLAGVENTQYF.

This rearrangement joins TRBV7-9 to TRBJ1-1; D is undetermined. Germline CDR1 and CDR2: SEHNR and FQNEAQ (reference sequence). V dropped 5 bases and J dropped 1 base, with 14 bases sitting between them. CDR3 size: 15 residues. The CDR3 sequence is CASSPQTLRNTEAFF. CDR3 sequence (DNA): TGTGCCAGCAGCCCCCAGACACTACGGAACACTGAAGCTTTCTTT.

CDR3 nucleotide sequence: TGTGCCAGCAGCCCTAGCGGAGGCCCCAGCTCCTACGAGCAGTACTTC. This translates into CASSPSGGPSSYEQYF. The chain combines TRBV12-3 or TRBV12-4 with TRBJ2-7; 7 nucleotides line up with TRBD2. This CDR3 spans 16 amino acids. V was pared by 6 bases and J by 0 bases, with 11 bases of the junction left unmatched.

This clonotype has only a few counts. This chain joins TRBV29-1 and TRBJ2-7, with D uncertain. CDR1 SQVTM and CDR2 ANQGSEA come from the germline V gene. This CDR3 comprises 12 residues. V was pared by 5 bases and J by 0 bases, with 8 bases between. The CDR3 sequence is CSVRPSSYEQYF. CDR3 sequence (DNA): TGCAGCGTTCGACCCTCCTCCTACGAGCAGTACTTC.

The chain carries TRBV6-5 and TRBJ2-1; 8 bases agree with TRBD1. The CDR3 consists of 14 residues. Looked up from germline, CDR1 is MNHEY and CDR2 is SVGAGI. V trimming: 5 bases; J trimming: 2 bases; junction bases outside the gene matches: 2. This chain's CDR3 is CASSDRGPYNEQFF. In DNA, the CDR3 is TGTGCCAGCAGTGACAGGGGTCCCTACAATGAGCAGTTCTTC.

This clonotype was picked up a small number of times. The rearrangement links TRBV12-3 or TRBV12-4 to TRBJ2-7; 7 positions agree with TRBD2. The length of the CDR3 is 15 residues. The ends lost 3 bases at V and 3 bases at J; junction bases unmatched: 8. CDR3 residues: CASSFGTGLDYEQYF. In nucleotides, the CDR3 is TGTGCCAGCAGTTTCGGGACCGGACTAGACTACGAGCAGTACTTC.

The genes are TRBV7-9 and TRBJ2-3; weak D call: TRBD1 (5 bases). V was pared by 1 base and J by 10 bases, with 12 bases between. Germline V CDR1 and CDR2: SEHNR, FQNEAQ (reference sequence). This CDR3 spans 13 amino acids. The chain's CDR3 is CASSLGADIAQYF. DNA of the CDR3: TGTGCCAGCAGCTTAGGGGCGGACATAGCGCAGTATTTT.

This clonotype has only a few counts. The gene calls are TRBV27 and TRBJ2-7, with a possible D match to TRBD1 (6 bases). The V and J ends lost 5 bases and 4 bases respectively, with 18 bases between them. This CDR3 has 15 residues. Per the germline V gene, CDR1 is MNHEY and CDR2 is SMNVEV (reference sequence). CDR3 bases: TGTGCCAGCAGTCCCGTCCCCTCCAGGGGATACGAGCAGTACTTC. It codes for CASSPVPSRGYEQYF.

In its sample, this clonotype was seen a few times. The chain joins TRBV12-3 or TRBV12-4 to TRBJ2-7; 8 positions match TRBD1. V dropped 3 bases and J dropped 0; count of bases not matched to a gene: 4. CDR3 length: 15 residues. The CDR3: CASSFGQGLSYEQYF. The CDR3 coding sequence is TGTGCCAGCAGTTTTGGACAGGGTCTCTCCTACGAGCAGTACTTC.

The J gene is TRBJ2-4, the V gene TRBV7-2; 13 nucleotides line up with TRBD2. Unmatched junction bases numbered 13, after V lost 5 bases and J lost 0 bases. The CDR3 is 20 residues long. Germline V CDR1 and CDR2: SGHTA, FQGNSA. As DNA, the CDR3 is TGTGCCAGCAGCCCGAAGGGACTAGCGGGATTCACCATAGCCAAAAACATTCAGTACTTC. Its translation: CASSPKGLAGFTIAKNIQYF.

The chain carries TRBV27 and TRBJ1-2; weak D call: TRBD1 (5 bases). V was shortened by 4 bases and J by 2 bases, with 11 bases between the two germline ends. CDR3 length equals 14 residues. Germline loops: CDR1 MNHEY, CDR2 SMNVEV (reference sequence). The CDR3 reads CASSSGRGNYGYTF. The CDR3, as DNA: TGTGCCAGCAGTTCCGGGCGGGGGAACTATGGCTACACCTTC.

A remark on this clonotype: A junction end diverges from the germline sequence, so it may reflect a read error. V and J are TRBV7-7 and TRBJ2-1; D not certain. Germline V lookup: CDR1 SSHAT, CDR2 FNYEAQ (reference sequence). The CDR3 has 14 amino acids. CDR3 bases: TGTGCTAGCAGCTTAGGCCCGACCGGGAATGAGCAGTTCTTC. It yields the protein CASSLGPTGNEQFF. Drawing the rest from reference TRBV7-7 and TRBJ2-1, the complete variable domain is GAGVSQSPRYKVTKRGQDVTLRCDPISSHATLYWYQQALGQGPEFLTYFNYEAQPDKSGLPSDRFSAERPEGSISTLTIQRTEQRDSAMYRCASSLGPTGNEQFFGPGTRLTVL.

This chain connects TRBV6-2 or TRBV6-3 to TRBJ2-2, with 11 bases fitting TRBD2. After removal of 4 bases from V and 1 base from J, the junction contained 8 bases not matched to a gene. The CDR3 contains 18 residues. Germline CDR1 and CDR2: MNHEY and SVGEGT. Written as DNA, the CDR3 is TGTGCCAGCAGTTTTGCTCTGGGACTAGCGGTGAACACCGGGGAGCTGTTTTTT. As protein: CASSFALGLAVNTGELFF.

This chain links TRBV5-1 with TRBJ2-1; 9 bases line up with TRBD2. The germline CDR1 and CDR2 sequences are SGHRS and YFSETQ. V shed 6 bases and J 2 bases; nucleotides not matched to a gene: 6. The CDR3 loop spans 15 amino acids. This CDR3 reads CASKERGDPYNEQFF. CDR3 coding DNA: TGCGCCAGCAAGGAGCGGGGGGACCCCTACAATGAGCAGTTCTTC.

The table lists this clonotype with a few counts. The chain employs TRBV7-9 and TRBJ2-1; D gene ambiguous. The germline V and J ends were trimmed by 1 base and 4 bases, with 8 bases remaining between them. CDR3 length: 14 residues. Per germline, CDR1 SEHNR and CDR2 FQNEAQ (reference sequence). CDR3 DNA sequence: TGTGCCAGCAGCTTAGTCACGGTGTACAATGAGCAGTTCTTC. This gives the protein CASSLVTVYNEQFF. The full variable domain, its missing parts supplied by reference TRBV7-9 and TRBJ2-1, is DTGVSQNPRHKITKRGQNVTFRCDPISEHNRLYWYRQTLGQGPEFLTYFQNEAQLEKSRLLSDRFSAERPKGSFSTLEIQRTEQGDSAMYLCASSLVTVYNEQFFGPGTRLTVL.

A few counts support this clonotype. The V gene is TRBV5-6, the J gene TRBJ1-1; D not certain. Per the germline V gene, CDR1 is SGHDT and CDR2 is YYEEEE. CDR3 size: 11 residues. The ends were cut back, 7 bases at V and 6 bases at J, with 10 bases in the middle. The CDR3 spells CASSRLSEAFF. As DNA, the CDR3 is TGTGCCAGCTCGAGACTGTCTGAAGCTTTCTTT.

This clonotype was seen a handful of times. The V gene is TRBV11-2, the J gene TRBJ2-3; 15 nucleotides agree with TRBD2. Germline V gene lookup returns CDR1 SGHAT and CDR2 FQNNGV. The CDR3 has 18 residues. The V segment lost 3 bases and the J segment 4 bases; nucleotides outside the gene matches: 8. CDR3 region: CASSFPRTSGRVSDTQYF. DNA of the CDR3: TGTGCCAGCAGCTTCCCCAGGACTAGCGGGAGGGTTTCAGATACGCAGTATTTT.

This sequence joins TRBV27 and TRBJ2-1; D could derive from TRBD1 or TRBD2 (6 bases each). The CDR3 loop spans 14 amino acids. Germline V CDR1 and CDR2: MNHEY, SMNVEV (reference sequence). The V and J ends lost 5 bases and 7 bases respectively, with 15 bases between them. CDR3 DNA: TGTGCCAGCAGTGTGGGGGGCAGGGTAAATGAGCAGTTCTTC. This sequence encodes CASSVGGRVNEQFF.

There are many counts of this clonotype. The V call is TRBV2, the J call TRBJ2-7; tentative D call: TRBD2 (6 bases). V lost 2 bases, J lost 6 bases, and 14 bases lay in between. The CDR3 has 14 residues. Germline lookup yields CDR1 SNHLY and CDR2 FYNNEI. The CDR3 reads CASSESSGGGEQYF. DNA for the CDR3: TGTGCCAGCAGTGAATCGTCCGGGGGTGGCGAGCAGTACTTC.

V and J are TRBV12-3 or TRBV12-4 and TRBJ1-5; D remains unclear. The V end was cut by 5 bases, the J end by 10 bases, with 12 bases between. The CDR3 sequence is 12 residues long. The CDR3 reads CASSPPIGPQHF. The CDR3, as DNA: TGTGCCAGCAGTCCCCCGATTGGACCCCAGCATTTT.

This clonotype was picked up a small number of times. The chain recombines TRBV25-1 with TRBJ1-5; D is ambiguous. Trimming removed 4 bases from V and 0 bases from J, with 10 bases in between. Germline loops: CDR1 MGHDK, CDR2 SYGVNS. CDR3 length: 15 amino acids. CDR3 DNA sequence: TGTGCCAGCAGTGGCCGGGGATATAGCAATCAGCCCCAGCATTTT. Translated, it gives CASSGRGYSNQPQHF.

The V gene is TRBV7-9, the J gene TRBJ2-5; 8 bases align to TRBD2. Germline CDR1 is SEHNR and CDR2 is FQNEAQ (reference sequence). The V and J ends lost 1 base and 11 bases, in that order; junction bases with no gene match: 15. There are 16 residues in the CDR3. CDR3 bases: TGTGCCAGCAGCTTAGGGATCGGGGGGGCTGTTCATGAGCAGTACTTC. Translating gives CASSLGIGGAVHEQYF.

The V and J genes are TRBV6-5 and TRBJ2-5; no clear D. V lost 6 bases and J 5 bases, leaving 10 bases between the germline ends. Germline V gene lookup returns CDR1 MNHEY and CDR2 SVGAGI. CDR3 length equals 12 residues. The CDR3 DNA is TGTGCCAGCAGCAATCCCCTGGAGACCCAGTACTTC. Its protein product is CASSNPLETQYF.

This clonotype has only a few counts. The chain uses TRBV12-3 or TRBV12-4 and TRBJ1-5; no clear D gene. V gave up 4 bases and J gave up 3 bases, with 7 bases separating them. The CDR3 contains 13 residues. The CDR3 sequence is CASSSNDNQPQHF. The CDR3 nucleotides are TGTGCCAGCAGTTCCAACGACAATCAGCCCCAGCATTTT.

The chain carries TRBV12-3 or TRBV12-4 and TRBJ2-3; 14 bases map to TRBD2. Losses at the gene ends were 4 bases for V and 6 bases for J; bases not matched to a gene: 6. The CDR3 extends over 16 amino acids. CDR3 bases: TGTGCCAGCAGTTCGGGACTAGCGGGAGTTGTGGATACGCAGTATTTT. Amino acid sequence: CASSSGLAGVVDTQYF.

The V gene is TRBV29-1, the J gene TRBJ2-3; 10 bases align to TRBD2. The V and J ends lost 5 bases and 2 bases, in that order; junction bases with no gene match: 1. Germline V CDR1 and CDR2: SQVTM, ANQGSEA. This CDR3 spans 13 amino acids. CDR3 DNA sequence: TGCAGCGTTAGCGGGAGGGCCACAGATACGCAGTATTTT. It codes for CSVSGRATDTQYF.